This T cell receptor (beta chain) was sequenced during a study of post-analysis software for immune sequencing data. General study results and limits: In patients, five or six TRBV segments were more frequent than in controls, with TRBV5-6, TRBV5-1 and TRBV20-1 among them.

CDR3 length: 15 residues. Germline V gene data show CDR1 as MDHEN and CDR2 as SYDVKM. Trimming took 7 bases from V and 2 from J; bases not matched to a gene: 11. Unique molecular identifiers were present in the TCR beta cDNA libraries. From the PCR reads, TCRdb called clonotypes with MiXCR, one entry per CDR3 protein. The sample yields about 460,000 distinct CDR3 sequences, roughly 45% seen once. This clonotype was picked up a small number of times. Antigen: not known. The TCR originated in a girl between 10 and 17 years old with multiple sclerosis. The chain combines TRBV28 with TRBJ2-7; 7 bases are a match to TRBD2. Sequenced input: blood. CDR3 coding DNA: TGTGCCAGCATCTTAACGGGGGAGGGCCCCTACGAGCAGTACTTC. Amino acids: CASILTGEGPYEQYF. The full variable domain, in which reference TRBV28 and TRBJ2-7 provide the parts outside the CDR3, is DVKVTQSSRYLVKRTGEKVFLECVQDMDHENMFWYRQDPGLGLRLIYFSYDVKMKEKGDIPEGYSVSREKKERFSLILESASTNQTSMYLCASILTGEGPYEQYFGPGTRLTVT.